A single sample gave rise to the 5 T cell receptor beta chains below, sequenced in a study of monozygotic twins with inflammatory bowel disease. TCRdb re-analyzed the 5' RACE reads; it lists each CDR3 protein once, without DNA. In total, the table holds roughly 160,000 distinct CDR3 sequences. Sequencing input: blood. The source of these receptors is a human donor with ulcerative colitis or Crohn's disease, or a healthy co-twin of an affected twin (not recorded which).

This sequence joins TRBV6-6 and TRBJ1-1; the D call of TRBD1 rests on TCRdb alone, since no DNA is present to check it. Germline V gene sequence: CDR1 MNHNY, CDR2 SVGAGI (reference sequence). This CDR3 has 13 residues. The chain's CDR3 is CASINLGDTEAFF.

J is TRBJ2-7 and V is TRBV2; absent DNA, TCRdb's TRBD2 call cannot be checked. Germline V gene sequence: CDR1 SNHLY, CDR2 FYNNEI. The CDR3 runs to 13 residues. CDR3 sequence: CASKREGFYEQYF.

The chain uses TRBV2 and TRBJ1-1; TCRdb picks TRBD1, but there is no DNA to check that call. Germline-derived CDR1 and CDR2 are SNHLY and FYNNEI. The CDR3 runs to 16 residues. CDR3 residues: CASSDLRSGLNTEAFF. The complete variable domain, with remaining parts taken from reference TRBV2 and TRBJ1-1, reads EPEVTQTPSHQVTQMGQEVILRCVPISNHLYFYWYRQILGQKVEFLVSFYNNEISEKSEIFDDQFSVERPDGSNFTLKIRSTKLEDSAMYFCASSDLRSGLNTEAFFGQGTRLTVV.

The rearrangement uses TRBV7-6 and TRBJ1-4. The germline CDR1 and CDR2 sequences are SGHVS and FNYEAQ. This CDR3 contains 14 residues. CDR3 region: CASSLVTTNEKLFF. Drawing the rest from reference TRBV7-6 and TRBJ1-4, the complete variable domain is GAGVSQSPRYKVTKRGQDVALRCDPISGHVSLYWYRQALGQGPEFLTYFNYEAQQDKSGLPNDRFSAERPEGSISTLTIQRTEQRDSAMYRCASSLVTTNEKLFFGSGTQLSVL.

The chain employs TRBV7-2 and TRBJ1-5. Germline CDR1 and CDR2: SGHTA and FQGNSA. The CDR3 runs 15 residues. This CDR3 reads CASSLNGDRNQPQHF.